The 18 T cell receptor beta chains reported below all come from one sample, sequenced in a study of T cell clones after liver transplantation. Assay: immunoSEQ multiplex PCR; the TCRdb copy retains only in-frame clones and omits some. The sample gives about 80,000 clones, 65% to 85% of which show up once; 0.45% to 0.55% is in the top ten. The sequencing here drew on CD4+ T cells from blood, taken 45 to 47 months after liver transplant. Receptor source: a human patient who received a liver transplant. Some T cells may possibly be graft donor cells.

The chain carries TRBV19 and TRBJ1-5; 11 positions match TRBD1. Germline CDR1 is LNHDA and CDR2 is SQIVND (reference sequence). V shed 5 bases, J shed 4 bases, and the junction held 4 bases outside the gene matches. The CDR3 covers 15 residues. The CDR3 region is CASSSGQGGNQPQHF. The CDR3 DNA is TGTGCCAGTAGTTCGGGACAGGGGGGGAATCAGCCCCAGCATTTT.

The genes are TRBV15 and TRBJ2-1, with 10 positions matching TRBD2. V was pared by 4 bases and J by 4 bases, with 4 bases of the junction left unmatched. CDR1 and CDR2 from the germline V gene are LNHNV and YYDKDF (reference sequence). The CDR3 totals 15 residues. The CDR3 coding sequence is TGTGCCACCAGCAATCCTAGCGGGAGATACAATGAGCAGTTCTTC. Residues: CATSNPSGRYNEQFF. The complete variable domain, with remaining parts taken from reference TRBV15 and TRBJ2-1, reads DAMVIQNPRYQVTQFGKPVTLSCSQTLNHNVMYWYQQKSSQAPKLLFHYYDKDFNNEADTPDNFQSRRPNTSFCFLDIRSPGLGDTAMYLCATSNPSGRYNEQFFGPGTRLTVL.

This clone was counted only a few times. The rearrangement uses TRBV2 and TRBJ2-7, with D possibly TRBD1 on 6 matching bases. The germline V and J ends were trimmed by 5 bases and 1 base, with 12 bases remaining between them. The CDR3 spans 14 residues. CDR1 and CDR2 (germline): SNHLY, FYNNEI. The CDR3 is CASSSRGHSYEQYF. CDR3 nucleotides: TGTGCCAGCAGTAGCAGGGGACATTCCTACGAGCAGTACTTC.

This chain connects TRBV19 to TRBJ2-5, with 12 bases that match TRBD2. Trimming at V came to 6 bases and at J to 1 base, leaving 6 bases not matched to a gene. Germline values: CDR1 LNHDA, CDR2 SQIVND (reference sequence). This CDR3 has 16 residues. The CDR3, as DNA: TGTGCCAGTAGGGCTAGCGGGAGGGCCAGCCAAGAGACCCAGTACTTC. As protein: CASRASGRASQETQYF.

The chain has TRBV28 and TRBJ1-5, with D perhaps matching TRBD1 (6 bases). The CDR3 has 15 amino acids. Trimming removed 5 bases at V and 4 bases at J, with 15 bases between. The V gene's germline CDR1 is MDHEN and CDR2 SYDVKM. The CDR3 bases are TGTGCCAGCAGTGAGGTTGGGGACACAAATCAGCCCCAGCATTTT. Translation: CASSEVGDTNQPQHF.

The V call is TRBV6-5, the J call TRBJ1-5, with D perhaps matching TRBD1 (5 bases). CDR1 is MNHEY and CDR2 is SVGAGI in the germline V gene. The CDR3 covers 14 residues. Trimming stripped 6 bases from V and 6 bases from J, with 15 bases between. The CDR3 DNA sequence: TGTGCCAGCAGCGGACGGGCAGGGACTCAGCCCCAGCATTTT. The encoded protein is CASSGRAGTQPQHF.

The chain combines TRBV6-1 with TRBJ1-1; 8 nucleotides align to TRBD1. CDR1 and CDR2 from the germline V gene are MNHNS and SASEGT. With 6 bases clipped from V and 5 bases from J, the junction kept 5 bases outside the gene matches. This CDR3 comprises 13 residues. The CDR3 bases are TGTGCCAGCAGGGACAGGGATGGGACTGAAGCTTTCTTT. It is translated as CASRDRDGTEAFF.

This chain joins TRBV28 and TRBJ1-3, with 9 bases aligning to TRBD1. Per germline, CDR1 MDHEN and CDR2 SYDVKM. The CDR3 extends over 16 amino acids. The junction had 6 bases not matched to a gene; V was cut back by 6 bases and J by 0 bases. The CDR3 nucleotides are TGTGCCAGCAGATCAGCGACAGGGGGCTCTGGAAACACCATATATTTT. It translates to CASRSATGGSGNTIYF.

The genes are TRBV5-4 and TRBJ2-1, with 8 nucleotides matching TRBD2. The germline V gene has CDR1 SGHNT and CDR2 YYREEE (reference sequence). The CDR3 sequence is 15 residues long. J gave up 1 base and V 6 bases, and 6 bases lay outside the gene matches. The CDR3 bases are TGTGCCAGCACCGCCAGCGGGGGATCCTACAATGAGCAGTTCTTC. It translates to CASTASGGSYNEQFF.

The CDR3 region is CASSSLSGRGELFF. CDR3 in DNA: TGTGCCAGCAGCTCACTAAGCGGGAGAGGGGAGCTGTTTTTT. V and J are TRBV11-2 and TRBJ2-2; TRBD2 agrees at 8 bases. Trimming cost V 4 bases and J 8 bases; bases outside gene matches: 6. The CDR3 runs to 14 residues. Germline assignment: CDR1 SGHAT and CDR2 FQNNGV.

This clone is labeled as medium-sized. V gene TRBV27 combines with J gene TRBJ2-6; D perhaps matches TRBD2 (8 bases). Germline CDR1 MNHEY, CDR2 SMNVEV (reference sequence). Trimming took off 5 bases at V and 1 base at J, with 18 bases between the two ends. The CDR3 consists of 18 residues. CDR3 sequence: CASSVSGGGTSGANVLTF. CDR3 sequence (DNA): TGTGCCAGCAGTGTCTCGGGAGGGGGCACGTCTGGGGCCAACGTCCTGACTTTC.

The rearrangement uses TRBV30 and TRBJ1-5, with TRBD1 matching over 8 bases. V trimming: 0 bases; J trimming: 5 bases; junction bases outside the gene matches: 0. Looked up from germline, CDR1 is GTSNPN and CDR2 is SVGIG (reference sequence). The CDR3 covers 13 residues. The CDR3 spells CAWSVQGDQPQHF. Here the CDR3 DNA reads TGTGCCTGGAGTGTACAGGGGGATCAGCCCCAGCATTTT.

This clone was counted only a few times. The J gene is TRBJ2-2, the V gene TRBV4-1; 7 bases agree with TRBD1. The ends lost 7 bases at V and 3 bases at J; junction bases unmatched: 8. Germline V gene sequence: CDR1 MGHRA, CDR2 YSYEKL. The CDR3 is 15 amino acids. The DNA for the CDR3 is TGCGCCAGCATCTCGACAGGGTTGGACACCGGGGAGCTGTTTTTT. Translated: CASISTGLDTGELFF.

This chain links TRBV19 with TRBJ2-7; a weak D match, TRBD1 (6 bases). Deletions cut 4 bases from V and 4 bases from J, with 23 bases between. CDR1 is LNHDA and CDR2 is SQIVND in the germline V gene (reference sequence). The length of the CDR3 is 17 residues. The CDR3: CASSSREGGVGAYEQYF. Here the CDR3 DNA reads TGTGCCAGTAGTAGCCGTGAAGGGGGAGTCGGGGCTTACGAGCAGTACTTC. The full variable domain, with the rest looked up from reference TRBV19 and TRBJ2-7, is DGGITQSPKYLFRKEGQNVTLSCEQNLNHDAMYWYRQDPGQGLRLIYYSQIVNDFQKGDIAEGYSVSREKKESFPLTVTSAQKNPTAFYLCASSSREGGVGAYEQYFGPGTRLTVT.

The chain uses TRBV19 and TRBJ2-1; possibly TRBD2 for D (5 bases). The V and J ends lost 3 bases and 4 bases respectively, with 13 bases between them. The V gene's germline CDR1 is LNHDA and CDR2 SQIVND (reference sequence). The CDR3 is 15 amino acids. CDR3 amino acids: CASSMVGVGYNEQFF. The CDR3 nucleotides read TGTGCCAGTAGTATGGTGGGAGTAGGGTACAATGAGCAGTTCTTC. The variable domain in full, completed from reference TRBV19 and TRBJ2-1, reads DGGITQSPKYLFRKEGQNVTLSCEQNLNHDAMYWYRQDPGQGLRLIYYSQIVNDFQKGDIAEGYSVSREKKESFPLTVTSAQKNPTAFYLCASSMVGVGYNEQFFGPGTRLTVL.

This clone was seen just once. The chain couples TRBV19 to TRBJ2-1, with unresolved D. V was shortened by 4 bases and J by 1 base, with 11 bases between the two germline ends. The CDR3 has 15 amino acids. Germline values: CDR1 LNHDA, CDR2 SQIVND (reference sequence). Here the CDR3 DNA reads TGTGCCAGTAGTACGGACGACCTATCCTACAATGAGCAGTTCTTC. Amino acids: CASSTDDLSYNEQFF. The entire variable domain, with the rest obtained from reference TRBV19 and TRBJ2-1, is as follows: DGGITQSPKYLFRKEGQNVTLSCEQNLNHDAMYWYRQDPGQGLRLIYYSQIVNDFQKGDIAEGYSVSREKKESFPLTVTSAQKNPTAFYLCASSTDDLSYNEQFFGPGTRLTVL.

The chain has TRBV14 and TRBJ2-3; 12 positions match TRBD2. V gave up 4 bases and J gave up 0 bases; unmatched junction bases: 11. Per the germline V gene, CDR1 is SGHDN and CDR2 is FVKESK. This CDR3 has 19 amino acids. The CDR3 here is CASSLRRTSGASSTDTQYF. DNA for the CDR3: TGTGCCAGCAGCCTCCGTAGGACTAGCGGGGCTTCTAGCACAGATACGCAGTATTTT.

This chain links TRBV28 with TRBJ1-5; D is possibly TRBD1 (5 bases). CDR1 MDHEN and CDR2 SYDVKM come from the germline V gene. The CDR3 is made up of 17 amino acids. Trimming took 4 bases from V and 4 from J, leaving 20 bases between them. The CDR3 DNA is TGTGCCAGCAGTTCACCCTCAATCGGGACGGCGAATCAGCCCCAGCATTTT. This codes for CASSSPSIGTANQPQHF.